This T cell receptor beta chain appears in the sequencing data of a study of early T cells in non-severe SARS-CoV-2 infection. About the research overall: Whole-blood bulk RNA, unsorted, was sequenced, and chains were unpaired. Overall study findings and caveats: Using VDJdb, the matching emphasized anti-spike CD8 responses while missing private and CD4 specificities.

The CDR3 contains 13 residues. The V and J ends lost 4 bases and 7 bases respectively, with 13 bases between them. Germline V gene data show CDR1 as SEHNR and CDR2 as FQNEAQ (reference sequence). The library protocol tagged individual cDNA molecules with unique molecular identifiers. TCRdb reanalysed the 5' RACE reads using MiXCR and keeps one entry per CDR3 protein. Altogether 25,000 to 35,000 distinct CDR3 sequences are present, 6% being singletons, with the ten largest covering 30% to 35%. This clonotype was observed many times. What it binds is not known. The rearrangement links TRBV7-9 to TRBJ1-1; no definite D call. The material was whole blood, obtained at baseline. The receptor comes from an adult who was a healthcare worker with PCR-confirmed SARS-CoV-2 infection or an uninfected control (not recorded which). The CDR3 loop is CASSSPTVLEAFF. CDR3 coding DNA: TGTGCCAGCAGCTCTCCAACGGTCCTTGAAGCTTTCTTT.